Only a few counts were recorded for the clone carrying this T cell receptor beta chain. V lost 0 bases and J 9 bases, leaving 33 bases between the germline ends. Germline lookup yields CDR1 LGHNA and CDR2 YSLEER. This CDR3 contains 21 residues. The data belong to a study of T cells in Graves' hyperthyroidism and ophthalmopathy. Template material for amplifying TCR beta CDR3 regions consisted of RNA transcripts. HTBI primers were employed in a first-round RT-PCR of the TCR CDR3. Each CDR3 protein is one row after TCRdb ran MiXCR on the multiplex PCR reads. The data hold hundreds of thousands of distinct CDR3 sequences, with roughly 15% observed a single time.

The sequencing sample was made of blood. The genes are TRBV4-3 and TRBJ2-1; D uncertain. This clonotype was obtained from a woman younger than 30 with Graves' hyperthyroidism. This CDR3 reads CASSQDRWQEPTPDHGSEQFF. In DNA form, the CDR3 reads TGCGCCAGCAGCCAAGATCGGTGGCAGGAACCTACACCCGACCATGGTAGTGAGCAGTTCTTC.